Listed below are T cell receptor beta chains from one sample, sequenced in a study of T cell responses to AZD1222 COVID-19 vaccine. Assay: immunoSEQ multiplex PCR; the TCRdb copy retains only in-frame clones and omits some. The sample lists around 100,000 clones, around 85% occurring once. This sample comprised peripheral blood, obtained 28 days after the second AZD1222 dose. The receptors shown here come from an adult who received the AZD1222 COVID-19 vaccine. Each CDR3 is given with its conserved first and last residue. The D gene is left open where the match is weak. Some rows mark clone size as missing; the rest say once, few, many or name a class of expanded clone.

J: TRBJ2-4
length: 13
D: .
V: TRBV28
size: .
DNA: TGTGCCACTATCCTGGGGCGGGAAAACATTCAGTACTTC
CDR3: CATILGRENIQYF

J: TRBJ1-2
length: 12
D: .
V: TRBV6-5
size: .
DNA: TGTGCCAGCAGGACCGTCGACGGGGGCTACACCTTC
CDR3: CASRTVDGGYTF

J: TRBJ1-2
length: 15
D: .
V: TRBV29-1
size: .
DNA: TGCAGCGTTGAAGATTCTCGGGGGTCCAACTATGGCTACACCTTC
CDR3: CSVEDSRGSNYGYTF

J: TRBJ1-1
length: 15
D: .
V: TRBV30
size: .
DNA: TGTGCCTGGAGCCCCGTAGGAGGCATGAACACTGAAGCTTTCTTT
CDR3: CAWSPVGGMNTEAFF

J: TRBJ2-5
length: 13
D: .
V: TRBV12-3/TRBV12-4
size: .
DNA: TGTGCCAGCAGTTTGAGCCCCAGGCGGACCCAGTACTTC
CDR3: CASSLSPRRTQYF

J: TRBJ2-7
length: 14
D: TRBD1
V: TRBV5-4
size: .
DNA: TGTGCCAGCAGCTTGGGGACAGGAGCCTACGAGCAGTACTTC
CDR3: CASSLGTGAYEQYF

J: TRBJ2-5
length: 17
D: .
V: TRBV5-1
size: .
DNA: TGCGCCAGCAGAACCTTGGGGGGACAGACGTACCAAGAGACCCAGTACTTC
CDR3: CASRTLGGQTYQETQYF

J: TRBJ2-7
length: 15
D: .
V: TRBV5-4
size: .
DNA: TGTGCCAGCAGCTTGGGGGGACCGAACTCCTACGAGCAGTACTTC
CDR3: CASSLGGPNSYEQYF

J: TRBJ2-1
length: 15
D: TRBD2
V: TRBV12-5
size: .
DNA: TGTGCTAGTGGTAGGGGACTAGCGGGACCGAATGAGCAGTTCTTC
CDR3: CASGRGLAGPNEQFF

J: TRBJ1-2
length: 12
D: TRBD1
V: TRBV6-5
size: .
DNA: TGTGCCAGCATTTCGGACAGGAATGGCTACACCTTC
CDR3: CASISDRNGYTF

J: TRBJ2-7
length: 15
D: .
V: TRBV30
size: .
DNA: TGTGCCTGGAGTGTACGGGGTAGATCTCTTTACGAGCAGTACTTC
CDR3: CAWSVRGRSLYEQYF

J: TRBJ2-5
length: 12
D: .
V: TRBV28
size: .
DNA: TGTGCCAGCAGTTCCCGCCAGGAGACCCAGTACTTC
CDR3: CASSSRQETQYF

J: TRBJ2-5
length: 14
D: TRBD2
V: TRBV5-1
size: .
DNA: TGCGCCAGCAGGGAACTAGCGACTCAAGAGACCCAGTACTTC
CDR3: CASRELATQETQYF

J: TRBJ1-5
length: 15
D: TRBD1
V: TRBV28
size: .
DNA: TGTGCCAGCAGTTTGGGACAGGGTGGTAATCAGCCCCAGCATTTT
CDR3: CASSLGQGGNQPQHF

J: TRBJ2-5
length: 14
D: .
V: TRBV6-5
size: .
DNA: TGTGCCAGCAGTTACGATTTGGGTGACGAGACCCAGTACTTC
CDR3: CASSYDLGDETQYF

J: TRBJ2-7
length: 16
D: .
V: TRBV19
size: .
DNA: TGTGCCAGTAGTATTTCTTCCAGGCGACCACCCTACGAGCAGTACTTC
CDR3: CASSISSRRPPYEQYF

J: TRBJ2-7
length: 14
D: .
V: TRBV15
size: once
DNA: TGTGCCACCAGCAGATTCGGAACTGGGTACGAGCAGTACTTC
CDR3: CATSRFGTGYEQYF

J: TRBJ2-7
length: 16
D: .
V: TRBV27
size: few
DNA: TGTGCCAGCAGTCCCCCCAAGGGTGATGGGTCCTACGAGCAGTACTTC
CDR3: CASSPPKGDGSYEQYF

J: TRBJ1-5
length: 14
D: TRBD1
V: TRBV19
size: .
DNA: TGTGCCAGTAGCTCCCCCGACAGGGTCAAGCCCCAGCATTTT
CDR3: CASSSPDRVKPQHF

J: TRBJ2-1
length: 13
D: .
V: TRBV4-1
size: .
DNA: TGCGCCAGCAGCCAAGGTCCTTACAATGAGCAGTTCTTC
CDR3: CASSQGPYNEQFF

J: TRBJ2-7
length: 13
D: .
V: TRBV18
size: .
DNA: TGTGCCAGCTCACCCCCGGGTACCCACGAGCAGTACTTC
CDR3: CASSPPGTHEQYF

J: TRBJ1-4
length: 15
D: .
V: TRBV2
size: .
DNA: TGTGCCAGCACCGCTAACGCCGCAACTAATGAAAAACTGTTTTTT
CDR3: CASTANAATNEKLFF

J: TRBJ1-4
length: 15
D: .
V: TRBV6-1
size: .
DNA: TGTGCCAGCAGTGACGTAAGGGGTGGGGGTGAAAAACTGTTTTTT
CDR3: CASSDVRGGGEKLFF

J: TRBJ2-1
length: 14
D: TRBD2
V: TRBV7-9
size: .
DNA: TGTGCCAGCAGCCCAACGACTAGCGTGGATGAGCAGTTCTTC
CDR3: CASSPTTSVDEQFF

J: TRBJ1-1
length: 15
D: TRBD1
V: TRBV7-9
size: few
DNA: TGTGCCAGCAGCCGGGACAGGGCTTGGAACACTGAAGCTTTCTTT
CDR3: CASSRDRAWNTEAFF

J: TRBJ2-1
length: 15
D: TRBD2
V: TRBV27
size: once
DNA: TGTGCCAGCAGTTTGCAGACTAGCGGATACAATGAGCAGTTCTTC
CDR3: CASSLQTSGYNEQFF

J: TRBJ2-2
length: 14
D: TRBD2
V: TRBV29-1
size: .
DNA: TGCAGCGTCCTAGCGGGGGCGAACACCGGGGAGCTGTTTTTT
CDR3: CSVLAGANTGELFF

J: TRBJ1-4
length: 13
D: .
V: TRBV9
size: .
DNA: TGTGCCAGTTCCCGGGACAATAATGAAAAACTGTTTTTT
CDR3: CASSRDNNEKLFF

J: TRBJ1-1
length: 15
D: .
V: TRBV28
size: .
DNA: TGTGCCAGCAGTTCTGGCCAGAACCGGAACACTGAAGCTTTCTTT
CDR3: CASSSGQNRNTEAFF

J: TRBJ2-1
length: 11
D: TRBD2
V: TRBV20-1
size: .
DNA: TGCAGTGCCAGACTAGCGGGCCAGCAGTTCTTC
CDR3: CSARLAGQQFF

J: TRBJ2-1
length: 19
D: TRBD1
V: TRBV6-6
size: once
DNA: TGTGCCAGCAGTCCCGGGACAGGGGGCTTGGTCGGGCAGGTCAATGAGCAGTTCTTC
CDR3: CASSPGTGGLVGQVNEQFF

J: TRBJ1-5
length: 13
D: TRBD1
V: TRBV28
size: .
DNA: TGTGCCAGCAGCCTGACAGGGGTTCAGCCCCAGCATTTT
CDR3: CASSLTGVQPQHF

J: TRBJ2-7
length: 13
D: .
V: TRBV27
size: once
DNA: TGTGCCAGCTACGCGAATATGGGTGGCGAGCAGTACTTC
CDR3: CASYANMGGEQYF

J: TRBJ2-7
length: 14
D: TRBD2
V: TRBV2
size: .
DNA: TGTGCCACCATTCAAGGGGACTACTCCTACGAGCAGTACTTC
CDR3: CATIQGDYSYEQYF

J: TRBJ2-3
length: 13
D: TRBD2
V: TRBV29-1
size: .
DNA: TGCAGCGTAGAGGGGACTAGTCGGCATACGCAGTATTTT
CDR3: CSVEGTSRHTQYF

J: TRBJ1-1
length: 19
D: .
V: TRBV21-1
size: .
DNA: TGTGCCAGCAGCAAAGAAGGGTCGGTTTGGGGGAAGATGAACACTGAAGCTTTCTTT
CDR3: CASSKEGSVWGKMNTEAFF

J: TRBJ1-6
length: 14
D: .
V: TRBV4-3
size: few
DNA: TGCGCCAGCAGCCAAGATAGACATGGGGGGCCCCTCCACTTT
CDR3: CASSQDRHGGPLHF

J: TRBJ1-2
length: 14
D: .
V: TRBV15
size: .
DNA: TGTGCCACCAGCAGAGATATGGGGGGCGGCGGCTACACCTTC
CDR3: CATSRDMGGGGYTF

J: TRBJ1-1
length: 15
D: .
V: TRBV4-1
size: .
DNA: TGCGCCAGCAGCCAACCGTACAGCCGGGGCACTGAAGCTTTCTTT
CDR3: CASSQPYSRGTEAFF

J: TRBJ2-4
length: 15
D: TRBD1
V: TRBV19
size: .
DNA: TGTGCCAGTAAAACACAGGGGCTAGCCAAAAACATTCAGTACTTC
CDR3: CASKTQGLAKNIQYF

J: TRBJ2-7
length: 13
D: TRBD1
V: TRBV30
size: few
DNA: TGTGCCTGGAGAGGGACAGGAACCTACGAGCAGTACTTC
CDR3: CAWRGTGTYEQYF

J: TRBJ2-3
length: 15
D: TRBD2
V: TRBV6-5
size: .
DNA: TGTGCCAGCAGTCTCCTAGCGGAGGTCACAGATACGCAGTATTTT
CDR3: CASSLLAEVTDTQYF

J: TRBJ2-7
length: 12
D: .
V: TRBV28
size: .
DNA: TGTGCCAGCAGTATCAGGTCCTACGAGCAGTACTTC
CDR3: CASSIRSYEQYF

J: TRBJ1-5
length: 15
D: TRBD1
V: TRBV19
size: .
DNA: TGTGCCAGTAGGGGGGACAGGGCGAAGAATCAGCCCCAGCATTTT
CDR3: CASRGDRAKNQPQHF

J: TRBJ2-2
length: 11
D: .
V: TRBV6-5
size: once
DNA: TGTGCCAGCCGTCGCACCGGGGAGCTGTTTTTT
CDR3: CASRRTGELFF

J: TRBJ2-7
length: 15
D: .
V: TRBV18
size: .
DNA: TGTGCCAGCTCATCACCGAGGACAGCCTTGTACGAGCAGTACTTC
CDR3: CASSSPRTALYEQYF

J: TRBJ2-3
length: 14
D: .
V: TRBV9
size: .
DNA: TGTGCCAGCAGCGTACTGGGTGGCACAGATACGCAGTATTTT
CDR3: CASSVLGGTDTQYF

J: TRBJ2-5
length: 13
D: .
V: TRBV12-3/TRBV12-4
size: .
DNA: TGTGCCAGCAGATATTCAGGGGAAGAGACCCAGTACTTC
CDR3: CASRYSGEETQYF

J: TRBJ2-7
length: 15
D: TRBD2
V: TRBV18
size: .
DNA: TGTGCCAGCTCACCATCCACCAGCGGGGCCTACGAGCAGTACTTC
CDR3: CASSPSTSGAYEQYF

J: TRBJ1-1
length: 11
D: .
V: TRBV29-1
size: .
DNA: TGCAGCGTTGAAACAGGCCAACCTACTCTCTTT
CDR3: CSVETGQPTLF

J: TRBJ1-2
length: 14
D: TRBD1
V: TRBV6-2/TRBV6-3
size: .
DNA: TGTGCCAGCAGTTACGACAGGGAAAATAGTGGCTACACCTTC
CDR3: CASSYDRENSGYTF

J: TRBJ2-1
length: 14
D: .
V: TRBV5-1
size: .
DNA: TGCGCCAGCAGCCCAGGGCAGAGCTACAATGAGCAGTTCTTC
CDR3: CASSPGQSYNEQFF

J: TRBJ2-3
length: 14
D: TRBD2
V: TRBV10-3
size: few
DNA: TGTGCCACCGGGACTAGCGATAGCACAGATACGCAGTATTTT
CDR3: CATGTSDSTDTQYF

J: TRBJ1-2
length: 16
D: TRBD1
V: TRBV18
size: once
DNA: TGTGCCAGCTCACAGGGGGCCCAAGTCTGGAACTATGGCTACACCTTC
CDR3: CASSQGAQVWNYGYTF